This note documents a single T cell receptor beta chain sequence. The source of the sample is a study of blood T cell repertoires in COVID-19. This CDR3 comprises 16 residues. Trimming took 4 bases from V and 2 from J; bases not matched to a gene: 9. From germline, CDR1 is KGHSH and CDR2 LQKENI. Repertoires were generated with immunoSEQ multiplex PCR, while TCRdb's copy carries only in-frame clones and drops some. The sample carries tens of thousands of clones, roughly nine tenths recorded once. The receptor was derived from a woman aged 70-85 years with active COVID-19. V usage is TRBV18 and J usage is TRBJ2-3, with 7 nucleotides matching TRBD2. The sample taken for sequencing was peripheral blood. CDR3 in amino acids: CASSRNGGEVTDTQYF. CDR3 bases: TGTGCCAGCTCACGGAATGGGGGGGAAGTCACAGATACGCAGTATTTT.